Listed here are 26 T cell receptor beta chains from one sample, sequenced in a study of T cells in Graves' hyperthyroidism and ophthalmopathy. TCR beta CDR3 region amplification was performed from RNA transcripts. The primer set for the first-round RT-PCR of the TCR CDR3 was HTBI. TCRdb fed the multiplex PCR reads into MiXCR, producing one record per CDR3 protein. The sample has about 600,000 distinct CDR3 sequences; 16% are singletons. The sequencing sample was made of blood. The receptor set was obtained from a woman aged 40 to 49 with Graves' ophthalmopathy.

There are a few counts of this clonotype. The chain carries TRBV2 and TRBJ1-5, with 8 positions matching TRBD1. The germline CDR1 and CDR2 sequences are SNHLY and FYNNEI. V dropped 5 bases and J dropped 6; count of bases not matched to a gene: 15. CDR3 size: 17 residues. The CDR3 reads CASSLPYRGTESQPQHF. CDR3 DNA: TGTGCCAGCAGTTTACCCTACAGGGGGACGGAGAGTCAGCCCCAGCATTTT.

This clonotype was seen ten or more times. The rearrangement uses TRBV5-1 and TRBJ1-1, with unresolved D. With 2 bases removed from V and 2 bases from J, the gap between germline ends came to 7 bases. CDR3 length: 13 amino acids. CDR1 SGHRS and CDR2 YFSETQ come from the germline V gene. The CDR3 sequence: CASSLQFNTEAFF. The CDR3 DNA is TGCGCCAGCAGCTTACAGTTTAACACTGAAGCTTTCTTT.

The chain recombines TRBV3-1 with TRBJ2-6, with D unresolved. The CDR3 covers 15 residues. Trimming pared 4 bases from V and 1 base from J, leaving 8 bases between. Per germline, CDR1 LGHDT and CDR2 YNNKEL (reference sequence). CDR3 region: CASSLHASGANVLTF. As DNA, the CDR3 is TGTGCCAGCAGCCTGCATGCTTCTGGGGCCAACGTCCTGACTTTC.

This clonotype was seen many times. J is TRBJ1-5 and V is TRBV20-1, with unresolved D. This CDR3 has 16 amino acids. Trimming stripped 3 bases from V and 3 bases from J, with 18 bases between. CDR1 and CDR2 from the germline V gene are DFQATT and SNEGSKA (reference sequence). CDR3 sequence: CSASSTANSFNQPQHF. The CDR3 DNA reads as TGCAGTGCTAGTAGTACAGCCAACTCCTTCAATCAGCCCCAGCATTTT.

CDR3 sequence (DNA): TGTGCCAGCAGCATAGCGGGAAACGGGGATACGCAGTATTTT. It is translated as CASSIAGNGDTQYF. The chain recombines TRBV9 with TRBJ2-3; TRBD2 matches at 8 bases. This CDR3 has 14 residues. V was pared by 4 bases and J by 6 bases, with 7 bases of the junction left unmatched. In germline, CDR1 is SGDLS, CDR2 YYNGEE.

This clonotype has only a few counts. The chain links TRBV7-9 to TRBJ2-2; D is perhaps TRBD1 (7 bases). The germline V gene encodes CDR1 SEHNR and CDR2 FQNEAQ (reference sequence). V was cut by 7 bases and J by 7 bases, with 22 bases left in between. The CDR3 loop spans 16 amino acids. CDR3 sequence: CASTAGGGIVNGELFF. DNA of the CDR3: TGTGCCAGCACCGCCGGAGGGGGCATTGTTAACGGGGAGCTGTTTTTT. Full variable domain (rest looked up from reference TRBV7-9 and TRBJ2-2): DTGVSQNPRHKITKRGQNVTFRCDPISEHNRLYWYRQTLGQGPEFLTYFQNEAQLEKSRLLSDRFSAERPKGSFSTLEIQRTEQGDSAMYLCASTAGGGIVNGELFFGEGSRLTVL.

The genes are TRBV7-3 and TRBJ2-6; D is uncertain. This CDR3 region has 14 residues. The germline V gene encodes CDR1 SGHTA and CDR2 FQGTGA. The V gene lost 5 bases and the J gene lost 0 bases, with 5 bases spanning the gap. CDR3 nucleotides: TGTGCCAGCAGCCAGTCCTCTGGGGCCAACGTCCTGACTTTC. The encoded protein is CASSQSSGANVLTF.

The V call is TRBV7-6, the J call TRBJ2-3; TRBD1 aligns across 10 bases. The trim removed 5 bases at V and 5 bases at J, leaving 13 bases unmatched. The CDR3 runs to 17 residues. The germline CDR1 and CDR2 sequences are SGHVS and FNYEAQ. The CDR3 DNA is TGTGCCAGCAGCCGGAGCCGTGGGACAGGGGCTGGAGATACGCAGTATTTT. Its translation is CASSRSRGTGAGDTQYF.

This clonotype showed up many times. The chain uses TRBV6-2 or TRBV6-3 and TRBJ2-7, with D unresolved. Germline V CDR1 and CDR2: MNHEY, SVGEGT. Trimming pared 10 bases from V and 2 bases from J, leaving 18 bases between. The CDR3 sequence is 14 residues long. CDR3 sequence reads: CATYTQEQTYEQYF. Here the CDR3 DNA reads TGTGCCACCTACACCCAGGAGCAGACCTACGAGCAGTACTTC.

The chain combines TRBV6-1 with TRBJ2-1, with 14 bases that match TRBD2. Germline assignment: CDR1 MNHNS and CDR2 SASEGT. V was pared by 6 bases and J by 6 bases, with 7 bases of the junction left unmatched. This CDR3 is built from 16 residues. The CDR3 DNA reads as TGTGCCAGCAGAAAACAGGGACTAGCGGGAGCCAATGAGCAGTTCTTC. This gives the protein CASRKQGLAGANEQFF.

V usage is TRBV6-1 and J usage is TRBJ1-5; D gene uncertain. This CDR3 comprises 14 residues. Looked up from germline, CDR1 is MNHNS and CDR2 is SASEGT. Trimming stripped 4 bases from V and 3 bases from J, with 10 bases between. The CDR3 protein is CASSAVGHNQPQHF. The CDR3 DNA reads as TGTGCCAGCAGTGCGGTCGGTCACAATCAGCCCCAGCATTTT.

The gene calls are TRBV12-3 or TRBV12-4 and TRBJ2-5; no clear D gene. The CDR3 spans 13 residues. V lost 3 bases and J 7 bases, leaving 12 bases between the germline ends. The CDR3 coding sequence is TGTGCCAGCAGTTTTAAAGGTTTGGGGACCCAGTACTTC. Its translation: CASSFKGLGTQYF.

The table lists this clonotype with many counts. V and J are TRBV12-3 or TRBV12-4 and TRBJ2-5; maybe TRBD1 (5 bases). The CDR3 has 17 residues. The V end lost 4 bases, the J end lost 1 base, and 19 bases lay between the germline ends. CDR3 bases: TGTGCCAGCAGTTCCCTTATTAATCCAGGGATCCAAGAGACCCAGTACTTC. Encoded protein: CASSSLINPGIQETQYF.

Regarding this clonotype: One end of the junction does not line up with germline, which may come from a read error. J is TRBJ1-3 and V is TRBV25-1; D is ambiguous. The CDR3 runs to 15 residues. CDR1 and CDR2 (germline): MGHDK, SYGVNS. The CDR3 nucleotides are TGTACCAGCAGTGGACCAGTGAGCTCTGGAAACACCATATATTTT. It specifies CTSSGPVSSGNTIYF. Looking up the rest from reference TRBV25-1 and TRBJ1-3 gives the full variable domain: EADIYQTPRYLVIGTGKKITLECSQTMGHDKMYWYQQDPGMELHLIHYSYGVNSTEKGDLSSESTVSRIRTEHFPLTLESARPSHTSQYLCTSSGPVSSGNTIYFGEGSWLTVV.

This clonotype showed up many times. J is TRBJ2-5 and V is TRBV20-1; 9 bases line up with TRBD2. Germline CDR1 and CDR2: DFQATT and SNEGSKA (reference sequence). CDR3 length equals 14 residues. V shed 3 bases, J shed 5 bases, and the junction held 7 bases outside the gene matches. CDR3 sequence (DNA): TGCAGTGCTAGGGTAGCGGGAGCCTCTGAGACCCAGTACTTC. Translation: CSARVAGASETQYF.

This chain uses TRBV12-3 or TRBV12-4 with TRBJ1-5, with no clear D. The CDR3 consists of 14 residues. The germline V and J ends were trimmed by 6 bases and 6 bases, with 15 bases remaining between them. The chain's CDR3 is CASSQAFDGQPQHF. In DNA, the CDR3 is TGTGCCAGCAGCCAAGCCTTTGATGGTCAGCCCCAGCATTTT.

The table lists this clonotype with many counts. CDR3 bases: TGTGCCAGCGGAGGTTTAGGAAACACCATATATTTT. Its protein is CASGGLGNTIYF. This rearrangement joins TRBV2 to TRBJ1-3, with no clear D. The CDR3 runs 12 residues. Trimming stripped 8 bases from V and 4 bases from J, with 9 bases between. Germline CDR1 and CDR2: SNHLY and FYNNEI.

In this sample, this clonotype turned up many times. The chain employs TRBV27 and TRBJ2-1; TRBD2 matches 8 bases. The ends lost 5 bases at V and 2 bases at J; junction bases unmatched: 5. Germline loops: CDR1 MNHEY, CDR2 SMNVEV (reference sequence). CDR3 length: 15 amino acids. The CDR3: CASSVSGSPYNEQFF. Written as DNA, the CDR3 is TGTGCCAGCAGTGTCAGCGGGAGCCCCTACAATGAGCAGTTCTTC.

The chain carries TRBV20-1 and TRBJ2-6; D not certain. Germline V gene sequence: CDR1 DFQATT, CDR2 SNEGSKA (reference sequence). Trimming cost V 6 bases and J 4 bases, with 7 bases left between them. There are 12 residues in the CDR3. The CDR3 coding sequence is TGCAGTGCGGTGGGCGGGGCCAACGTCCTGACTTTC. This gives the protein CSAVGGANVLTF.

This clonotype has only a few counts. The V gene is TRBV6-1, the J gene TRBJ2-5; tentative D call: TRBD1 (6 bases). The V and J ends lost 10 bases and 0 bases respectively, with 9 bases between them. Germline loops: CDR1 MNHNS, CDR2 SASEGT. This CDR3 is built from 12 residues. The DNA for the CDR3 is TGTGCCACCCAGGGGTACCAAGAGACCCAGTACTTC. Its translation is CATQGYQETQYF.

The rearrangement uses TRBV20-1 and TRBJ1-6; 8 nucleotides align to TRBD1. This CDR3 is built from 15 residues. The germline CDR1 and CDR2 sequences are DFQATT and SNEGSKA (reference sequence). After removal of 0 bases from V and 8 bases from J, the junction contained 6 bases not matched to a gene. In DNA, the CDR3 is TGCAGTGCTAGAGATATTACAGGGGGATATTCACCCCTCCACTTT. This encodes CSARDITGGYSPLHF.

This clonotype has more than one count but fewer than ten. The chain combines TRBV20-1 with TRBJ2-1; 10 nucleotides agree with TRBD2. Germline-derived CDR1 and CDR2 are DFQATT and SNEGSKA (reference sequence). V dropped 7 bases and J dropped 3; count of bases not matched to a gene: 6. The CDR3 runs 14 residues. CDR3 nucleotide sequence: TGCAGTGTCCTAGCGGGGGAATACTACAATGAGCAGTTCTTC. Its protein is CSVLAGEYYNEQFF.

On this clonotype: This clone may be a read error of a much larger clone one base away. V gene TRBV27 combines with J gene TRBJ2-1; TRBD2 agrees at 8 bases. Germline values: CDR1 MNHEY, CDR2 SMNVEV (reference sequence). The CDR3 is 16 residues long. This CDR3 reads CARPNLGGADYDEQFF. The DNA for the CDR3 is TGTGCCAGACCAAACCTCGGGGGGGCAGACTACGATGAGCAGTTCTTC.

This clonotype has just a few counts. The rearrangement links TRBV20-1 to TRBJ2-2; D is uncertain. V was trimmed by 5 bases and J by 1 base, leaving 8 bases between them. Germline values: CDR1 DFQATT, CDR2 SNEGSKA (reference sequence). The length of the CDR3 is 13 residues. CDR3 residues: CSAPSENTGELFF. In nucleotides, the CDR3 is TGCAGTGCTCCCAGTGAGAACACCGGGGAGCTGTTTTTT.

The sample holds many counts of this clonotype. V gene TRBV2 combines with J gene TRBJ2-3, with D unclear. The CDR3 totals 12 residues. CDR1 and CDR2 from the germline V gene are SNHLY and FYNNEI. V lost 2 bases, J lost 5 bases, and 5 bases lay in between. The CDR3 reads CASSESGDTQYF. The CDR3 bases are TGTGCCAGCAGTGAATCAGGAGATACGCAGTATTTT.

As to this clonotype: One base away lies a much larger clone, so this may be a sequencing read error. This chain uses TRBV3-1 with TRBJ2-7; D perhaps matches TRBD2 (6 bases). The V end lost 6 bases, the J end lost 2 bases, and 20 bases lay between the germline ends. The V gene's germline CDR1 is LGHDT and CDR2 YNNKEL (reference sequence). This CDR3 has 16 amino acids. The chain's CDR3 is CASSPLPLGLTYEQYF. In nucleotides, the CDR3 is TGTGCCAGCAGTCCTCTCCCTTTGGGACTGACCTACGAGCAGTACTTC.